A single sample is the source of the 15 T cell receptor beta chains below, sequenced in a study of T-cell reconstitution after alpha-beta-depleted transplantation in children. Preparation of the TCRbeta library used unique molecular identifiers. TCRdb reanalysed the PCR reads using MiXCR and keeps one entry per CDR3 protein. The sample shows around 600,000 distinct CDR3 sequences, more than 9% of them seen only once. The source was PBMCs from the stem cell graft donor, collected from the stem cell graft. These receptor sequences come from a human donor who donated a stem cell graft to a child with acute myeloid leukemia.

The chain has TRBV7-3 and TRBJ2-1, with D possibly TRBD2 on 5 matching bases. V was clipped by 5 bases and J by 0 bases, with 17 bases between them. CDR3 length: 17 amino acids. Per the germline V gene, CDR1 is SGHTA and CDR2 is FQGTGA. The CDR3 region has the DNA TGTGCCAGCAGCCCGAGGACTCTTCCTAGCTCCTACAATGAGCAGTTCTTC. The encoded protein is CASSPRTLPSSYNEQFF.

The sample holds many counts of this clonotype. The chain combines TRBV7-6 with TRBJ2-3; 11 nucleotides align to TRBD2. Germline V gene sequence: CDR1 SGHVS, CDR2 FNYEAQ. The CDR3 runs to 15 residues. V was pared by 5 bases and J by 7 bases, with 8 bases of the junction left unmatched. CDR3 nucleotides: TGTGCCAGCAGCATCACTAGCGGGGGTCTGAATACGCAGTATTTT. It yields the protein CASSITSGGLNTQYF.

This clonotype has a count of ten or more. The rearrangement joins TRBV27 to TRBJ1-3; a possible D gene is TRBD1 (5 bases). This CDR3 is 15 amino acids long. In germline, CDR1 is MNHEY, CDR2 SMNVEV (reference sequence). V lost 3 bases, J lost 0 bases, and 9 bases lay in between. Here the CDR3 DNA reads TGTGCCAGCAGTTTCCGGGGGGGCTCTGGAAACACCATATATTTT. Its protein product is CASSFRGGSGNTIYF.

This clonotype was found a few times. The chain is built from TRBV18 and TRBJ1-6; D gene unclear. CDR3 length: 16 residues. Germline CDR1 KGHSH, CDR2 LQKENI. V gave up 1 base and J gave up 10 bases, with 17 bases separating them. In nucleotides, the CDR3 is TGTGCCAGCTCACCACTTGGTCAGGCGCTCGGCTCACCCCTCCACTTT. Translation: CASSPLGQALGSPLHF.

This clonotype was counted a few times. The V call is TRBV29-1, the J call TRBJ2-5, with D perhaps given as TRBD1 or TRBD2 (7 bases each). CDR1 is SQVTM, CDR2 ANQGSEA, per germline. The CDR3 consists of 15 residues. Trimming took off 7 bases at V and 2 bases at J, with 20 bases between the two ends. CDR3 loop: CSAAGRGRRQETQYF. The CDR3 region has the DNA TGCAGCGCCGCTGGGAGGGGGCGTCGGCAAGAGACCCAGTACTTC.

This clonotype came up many times. The chain has TRBV20-1 and TRBJ2-3, with D maybe TRBD2 (5 bases). V was clipped by 8 bases and J by 0 bases, with 9 bases between them. This CDR3 is built from 12 residues. Germline V gene sequence: CDR1 DFQATT, CDR2 SNEGSKA (reference sequence). The chain's CDR3 is CSSGSSTDTQYF. In nucleotides, the CDR3 is TGCAGTAGCGGTTCTAGCACAGATACGCAGTATTTT.

At least ten counts were recorded for this clonotype. The rearrangement links TRBV5-1 to TRBJ2-7; tentative D call: TRBD2 (6 bases). The V gene's germline CDR1 is SGHRS and CDR2 YFSETQ. CDR3 length: 13 residues. V was shortened by 6 bases and J by 5 bases, with 15 bases between the two germline ends. The CDR3 spells CASKEQGGNEQYF. The CDR3 bases are TGCGCCAGCAAAGAGCAGGGAGGCAACGAGCAGTACTTC.

The rearrangement uses TRBV6-2 or TRBV6-3 and TRBJ1-1; weak D call: TRBD1 (5 bases). This CDR3 has 12 residues. Trimming left V 7 bases short and J 2 bases short, with 8 bases between. The germline CDR1 and CDR2 sequences are MNHEY and SVGEGT. The CDR3 DNA is TGTGCCAGCAACAGGATCAACACTGAAGCTTTCTTT. Protein product: CASNRINTEAFF.

The chain couples TRBV29-1 to TRBJ2-2; D gene uncertain. The germline V gene encodes CDR1 SQVTM and CDR2 ANQGSEA. The CDR3 extends over 14 amino acids. The V and J ends lost 4 bases and 1 base respectively, with 10 bases between them. CDR3 in DNA: TGCAGCGTTGCACACAGAGTGAACACCGGGGAGCTGTTTTTT. Residues: CSVAHRVNTGELFF.

This chain uses TRBV6-1 with TRBJ2-7, with TRBD2 matching 11 bases. The germline V gene has CDR1 MNHNS and CDR2 SASEGT. The CDR3 loop spans 14 amino acids. V lost 7 bases to trimming and J lost 0 bases; unmatched junction nucleotides: 2. The CDR3 loop reads CASKGLAGSYEQYF. CDR3 sequence (DNA): TGTGCCAGCAAAGGACTAGCGGGCTCCTACGAGCAGTACTTC.

The rearrangement uses TRBV18 and TRBJ2-1, with a weak D call TRBD2 (5 bases). The length of the CDR3 is 15 residues. The germline V and J ends were trimmed by 6 bases and 6 bases, with 18 bases remaining between them. CDR1 and CDR2 (germline): KGHSH, LQKENI. The DNA for the CDR3 is TGTGCCAGCTCCGGTGGAGAGGGCGAATTCAATGAGCAGTTCTTC. Its protein product is CASSGGEGEFNEQFF.

This clonotype was counted only a few times. This chain uses TRBV7-8 with TRBJ1-2; 7 nucleotides line up with TRBD1. The CDR3 is made up of 14 amino acids. Germline-derived CDR1 and CDR2 are SGHVS and FQNEAQ. The junction had 8 bases not matched to a gene; V was cut back by 5 bases and J by 5 bases. CDR3 amino acids: CASSPDDRVYGYTF. The CDR3 DNA reads TGTGCCAGCAGCCCGGATGACAGGGTGTATGGCTACACCTTC. Using reference TRBV7-8 and TRBJ1-2 for the parts outside the CDR3, the full variable domain is GAGVSQSPRYKVAKRGQDVALRCDPISGHVSLFWYQQALGQGPEFLTYFQNEAQLDKSGLPSDRFFAERPEGSVSTLKIQRTQQEDSAVYLCASSPDDRVYGYTFGSGTRLTVV.

The gene calls are TRBV28 and TRBJ2-1, with TRBD2 matching 15 bases. The germline V gene encodes CDR1 MDHEN and CDR2 SYDVKM. V dropped 5 bases and J dropped 1; count of bases not matched to a gene: 15. CDR3 size: 21 residues. CDR3 sequence reads: CASSTLPGLAGGLISYNEQFF. The CDR3 DNA reads as TGTGCCAGCAGTACTCTTCCAGGACTAGCGGGAGGGCTAATATCCTACAATGAGCAGTTCTTC.

The chain employs TRBV29-1 and TRBJ2-7; the match to TRBD2 covers 12 bases. Germline V gene sequence: CDR1 SQVTM, CDR2 ANQGSEA. CDR3 size: 15 residues. V was clipped by 0 bases and J by 6 bases; unmatched bases: 6. CDR3 DNA sequence: TGCAGCGTTGAAGATCAGCTAGCGGGAGGGTTCGAGCAGTACTTC. It yields the protein CSVEDQLAGGFEQYF.

This clonotype was detected a few times. The chain uses TRBV11-2 and TRBJ2-3; D is possibly TRBD1 (5 bases). This CDR3 comprises 18 residues. V was cut by 1 base and J by 2 bases, with 19 bases left in between. Germline assignment: CDR1 SGHAT and CDR2 FQNNGV. This CDR3 reads CASSLVVLWGQHTDTQYF. For the CDR3, the DNA is TGTGCCAGCAGCTTAGTGGTTCTGTGGGGCCAGCACACAGATACGCAGTATTTT.